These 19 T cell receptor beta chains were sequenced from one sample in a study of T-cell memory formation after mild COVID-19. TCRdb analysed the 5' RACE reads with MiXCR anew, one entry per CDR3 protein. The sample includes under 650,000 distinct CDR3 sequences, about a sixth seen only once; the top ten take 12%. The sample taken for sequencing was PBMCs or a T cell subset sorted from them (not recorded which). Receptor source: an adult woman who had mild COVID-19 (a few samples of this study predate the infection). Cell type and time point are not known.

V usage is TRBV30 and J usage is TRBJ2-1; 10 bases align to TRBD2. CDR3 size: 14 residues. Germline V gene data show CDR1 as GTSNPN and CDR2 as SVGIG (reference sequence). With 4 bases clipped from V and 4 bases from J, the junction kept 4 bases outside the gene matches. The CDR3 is CAWTSGSIYNEQFF. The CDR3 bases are TGTGCCTGGACTAGCGGGAGTATATACAATGAGCAGTTCTTC.

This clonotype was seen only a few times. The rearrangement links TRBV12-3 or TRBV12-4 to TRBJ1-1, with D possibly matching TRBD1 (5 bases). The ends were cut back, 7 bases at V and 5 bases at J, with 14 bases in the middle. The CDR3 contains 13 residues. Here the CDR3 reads CASTAPRGTEAFF. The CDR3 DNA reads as TGTGCCAGCACAGCGCCGAGGGGAACTGAAGCTTTCTTT.

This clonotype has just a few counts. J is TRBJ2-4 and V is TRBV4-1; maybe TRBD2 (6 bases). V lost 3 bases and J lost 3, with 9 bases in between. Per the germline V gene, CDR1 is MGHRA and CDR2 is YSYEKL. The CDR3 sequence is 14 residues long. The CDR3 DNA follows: TGCGCCAGCAGCCACTGGGAGGACAAAAACATTCAGTACTTC. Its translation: CASSHWEDKNIQYF.

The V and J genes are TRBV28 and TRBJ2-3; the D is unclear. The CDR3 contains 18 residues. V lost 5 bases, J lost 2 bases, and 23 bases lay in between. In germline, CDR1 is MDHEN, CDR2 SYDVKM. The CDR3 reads CASSELSGRPQNTDTQYF. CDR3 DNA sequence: TGTGCCAGCAGTGAATTGTCAGGCCGGCCCCAAAACACAGATACGCAGTATTTT.

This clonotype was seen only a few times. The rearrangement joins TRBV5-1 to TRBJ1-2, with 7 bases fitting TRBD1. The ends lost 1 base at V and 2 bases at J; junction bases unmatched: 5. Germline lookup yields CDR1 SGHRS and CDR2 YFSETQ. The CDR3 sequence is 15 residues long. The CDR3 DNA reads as TGCGCCAGCAGCTTGACTGGGACAGCAAACTATGGCTACACCTTC. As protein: CASSLTGTANYGYTF.

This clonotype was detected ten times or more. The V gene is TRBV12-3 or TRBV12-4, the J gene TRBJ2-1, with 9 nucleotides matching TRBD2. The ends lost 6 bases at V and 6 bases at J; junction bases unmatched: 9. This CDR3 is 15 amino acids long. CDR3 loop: CASRHSGGPLNEQFF. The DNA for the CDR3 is TGTGCCAGCAGACATAGCGGGGGACCCCTCAATGAGCAGTTCTTC.

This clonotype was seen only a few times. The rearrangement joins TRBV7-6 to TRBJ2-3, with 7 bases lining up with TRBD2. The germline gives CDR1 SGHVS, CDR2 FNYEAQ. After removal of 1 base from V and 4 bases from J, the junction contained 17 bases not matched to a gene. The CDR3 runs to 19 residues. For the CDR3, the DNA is TGTGCCAGCAGCTTAGGATCGGCTAGCGGTTCCCCTAGCGCAGATACGCAGTATTTT. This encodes CASSLGSASGSPSADTQYF.

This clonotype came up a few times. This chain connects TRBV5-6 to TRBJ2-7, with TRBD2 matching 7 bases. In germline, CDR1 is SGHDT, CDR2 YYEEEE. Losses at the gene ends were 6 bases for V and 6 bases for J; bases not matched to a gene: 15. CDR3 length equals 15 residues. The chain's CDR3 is CASKDIRGEQREQYF. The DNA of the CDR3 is TGTGCCAGCAAAGATATACGGGGGGAACAACGCGAGCAGTACTTC.

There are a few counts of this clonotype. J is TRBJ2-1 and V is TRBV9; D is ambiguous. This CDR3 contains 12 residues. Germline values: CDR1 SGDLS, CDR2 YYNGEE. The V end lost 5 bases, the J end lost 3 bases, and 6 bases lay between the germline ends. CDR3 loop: CASRGIYNEQFF. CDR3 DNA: TGTGCCAGCAGGGGCATCTACAATGAGCAGTTCTTC.

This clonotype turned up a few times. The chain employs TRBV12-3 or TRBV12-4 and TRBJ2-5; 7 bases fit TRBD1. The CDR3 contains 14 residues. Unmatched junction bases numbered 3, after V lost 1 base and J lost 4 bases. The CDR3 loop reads CASSLGQGLETQYF. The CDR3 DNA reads TGTGCCAGCAGTTTAGGACAGGGATTAGAGACCCAGTACTTC.

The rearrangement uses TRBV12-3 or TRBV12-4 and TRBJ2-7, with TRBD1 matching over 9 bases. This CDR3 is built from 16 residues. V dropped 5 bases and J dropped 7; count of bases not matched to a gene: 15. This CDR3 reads CASSLKQGANTGEQYF. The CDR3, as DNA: TGTGCCAGCAGTCTCAAACAGGGGGCCAATACGGGGGAGCAGTACTTC.

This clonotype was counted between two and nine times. Written as DNA, the CDR3 is TGCGCCAGCAGCTCGACTAGCTCTGACACAGATACGCAGTATTTT. This encodes CASSSTSSDTDTQYF. This rearrangement joins TRBV5-1 to TRBJ2-3, with 7 bases lining up with TRBD2. This CDR3 has 15 residues. Germline values: CDR1 SGHRS, CDR2 YFSETQ. The junction had 6 bases not matched to a gene; V was cut back by 3 bases and J by 2 bases.

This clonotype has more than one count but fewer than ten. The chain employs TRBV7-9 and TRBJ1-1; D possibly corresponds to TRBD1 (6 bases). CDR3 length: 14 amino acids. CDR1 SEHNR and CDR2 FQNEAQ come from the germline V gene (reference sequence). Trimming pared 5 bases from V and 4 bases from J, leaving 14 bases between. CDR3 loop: CASSKDRLGTEAFF. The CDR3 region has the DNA TGTGCCAGCAGCAAAGACAGGTTGGGCACTGAAGCTTTCTTT.

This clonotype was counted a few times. The CDR3 DNA is TGTGCCAGCAGTCCAGGGCCCTCCTATAATTCACCCCTCCACTTT. This codes for CASSPGPSYNSPLHF. The chain has TRBV12-3 or TRBV12-4 and TRBJ1-6, with D possibly matching TRBD1 (5 bases). Trimming left V 5 bases short and J 0 bases short, with 8 bases between. The CDR3 loop spans 15 amino acids.

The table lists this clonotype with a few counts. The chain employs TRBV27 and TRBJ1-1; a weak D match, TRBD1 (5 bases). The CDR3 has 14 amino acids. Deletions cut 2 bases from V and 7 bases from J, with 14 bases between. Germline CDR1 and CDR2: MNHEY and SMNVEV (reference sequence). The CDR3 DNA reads TGTGCCAGCAGTTTAAGGCAGGGCCTGATTGAAGCTTTCTTT. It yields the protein CASSLRQGLIEAFF.

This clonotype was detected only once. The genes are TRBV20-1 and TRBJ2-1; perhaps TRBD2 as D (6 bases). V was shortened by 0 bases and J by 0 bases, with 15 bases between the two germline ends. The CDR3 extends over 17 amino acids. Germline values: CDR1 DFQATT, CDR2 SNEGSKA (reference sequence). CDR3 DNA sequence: TGCAGTGCTAGAGATCCTGCGGGGCGTCCCTCCTACAATGAGCAGTTCTTC. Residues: CSARDPAGRPSYNEQFF.

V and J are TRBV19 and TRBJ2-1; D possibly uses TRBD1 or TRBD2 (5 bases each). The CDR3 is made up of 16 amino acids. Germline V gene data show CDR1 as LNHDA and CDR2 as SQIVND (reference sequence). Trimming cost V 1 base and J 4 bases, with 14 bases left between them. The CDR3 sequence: CASSIAGLGPYNEQFF. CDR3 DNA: TGTGCCAGTAGTATAGCCGGACTGGGACCGTACAATGAGCAGTTCTTC.

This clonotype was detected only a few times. The CDR3 region is CASSRGQGVGEQYF. CDR3 bases: TGTGCCAGTAGTAGGGGACAGGGTGTAGGCGAGCAGTACTTC. The rearrangement uses TRBV19 and TRBJ2-7; 9 nucleotides agree with TRBD1. The germline gives CDR1 LNHDA, CDR2 SQIVND (reference sequence). V dropped 4 bases and J dropped 6; count of bases not matched to a gene: 7. There are 14 residues in the CDR3.

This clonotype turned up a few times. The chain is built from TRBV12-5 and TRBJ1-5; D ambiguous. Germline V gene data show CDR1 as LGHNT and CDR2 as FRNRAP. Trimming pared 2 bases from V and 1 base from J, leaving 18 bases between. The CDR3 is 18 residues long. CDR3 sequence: CASGLNLIWVQSNQPQHF. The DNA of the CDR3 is TGTGCTAGTGGTTTGAACCTTATCTGGGTACAGAGCAATCAGCCCCAGCATTTT.